This TCR beta chain was sequenced during a study of blood T cell repertoires in COVID-19. As for the study in general: Spain, Italy and the United States supplied samples that represented acute and convalescent COVID-19. The analysed material was cDNA or gDNA that came from T cells, B-cell-depleted T cells, or PBMCs.

As handled by the study authors: Reference gene primer amplification gave estimated nucleated cell counts. Libraries were prepared by immunoSEQ multiplex PCR; TCRdb keeps only in-frame clonotypes and omits some of them. Clone size and the V and J calls come from that table; the DNA yielded D and trimming. The repertoire holds 250,000 or so clones, with about four fifths as singletons. The sequence was collected from a woman in her late teens or twenties with acute or convalescent COVID-19. Sample: peripheral blood.

Here the CDR3 reads CASSFVSTDTQYF. CDR3 in DNA: TGTGCCAGCAGTTTTGTCTCCACAGATACGCAGTATTTT. The chain employs TRBV12-3 or TRBV12-4 and TRBJ2-3; D call uncertain. This CDR3 contains 13 residues. Trimming removed 3 bases from V and 2 bases from J, with 6 bases in between.